A selection of T cell receptor beta chains follows, all from one sample in a study of glioma-infiltrating T cells. MiXCR, run by TCRdb on the multiplex PCR reads, gives a single entry per CDR3 protein. The sample contains about 140,000 distinct CDR3 sequences, about two fifths of which appear only once. The specimen was glioma tissue, nonneoplastic brain tissue, or PBMCs (not recorded which). The receptors stem from a human donor with low-grade glioma or glioblastoma, undergoing nonglioma brain surgery, or in good health (not recorded which). Each CDR3 is given with its conserved first and last residue. D genes are given only for firm matches. Clone size is stated in some rows and not others, as once, few, many or a class when expanded.

TRBV10-3	TRBJ2-5	.	TRBD2	CAIRRGDTQYF	TGTGCCATCCGACGGGGGGACACCCAGTACTTC
TRBV7-6	TRBJ2-1	.	.	CASRSERTSSYNEQFF	TGTGCCAGCAGGTCCGAGCGGACAAGCTCCTACAATGAGCAGTTCTTC
TRBV19	TRBJ2-1	few	.	CASSHQWRSSYNEQFF	TGTGCCAGTAGTCATCAGTGGAGAAGCTCCTACAATGAGCAGTTCTTC
TRBV20-1	TRBJ2-1	.	TRBD1	CSASRDRVNGQFF	TGCAGTGCTTCCCGGGACAGGGTCAATGGGCAGTTCTTC
TRBV4-1	TRBJ2-5	.	.	CASSQYLASETQYF	TGCGCCAGCAGCCAATATCTAGCGTCTGAGACCCAGTACTTC
TRBV15	TRBJ2-1	.	TRBD1	CATSRDGTVNEQFF	TGTGCCACCAGCAGAGATGGGACAGTCAATGAGCAGTTCTTC
TRBV7-2	TRBJ1-1	.	TRBD1	CASSPGGTAPRAFF	TGTGCCAGCAGCCCAGGGGGGACAGCCCCTCGGGCTTTCTTT
TRBV20-1	TRBJ2-7	.	TRBD1	CSVPPGTGRYEQYF	TGCAGTGTTCCACCCGGGACAGGGCGCTACGAGCAGTACTTC
TRBV4-2	TRBJ2-5	.	.	CASRRFIKVLQETQYF	TGTGCCAGCAGGAGGTTCATAAAAGTCCTTCAAGAGACCCAGTACTTC
TRBV12-2	TRBJ2-1	.	.	CASRYGDPPGYNEQFF	TGTGCAAGTCGCTATGGGGACCCCCCTGGGTACAATGAGCAGTTCTTC
TRBV7-2	TRBJ2-1	few	.	CASSRRGFNEQFF	TGTGCCAGCAGTCGGAGGGGGTTCAATGAGCAGTTCTTC
TRBV3-1	TRBJ2-7	.	.	CASSQGVVGHEQYF	TGTGCCAGCAGCCAAGGGGTTGTAGGGCACGAGCAGTACTTC
TRBV12-5	TRBJ1-5	.	.	CASGHSHNQPQHF	TGTGCTAGTGGTCACTCCCACAATCAGCCCCAGCATTTT
TRBV27	TRBJ2-1	medium-sized	TRBD2	CAAGTSGAYNEQFF	TGTGCCGCAGGCACTAGCGGGGCTTACAATGAGCAGTTCTTC
TRBV7-2	TRBJ1-5	few	.	CASSLGGRNQPQHF	TGTGCCAGCAGCTTGGGAGGTCGCAATCAGCCCCAGCATTTT
TRBV10-2	TRBJ2-7	.	TRBD2	CASGLAVGTYEQYF	TGCGCCAGTGGACTAGCGGTAGGAACCTACGAGCAGTACTTC
TRBV28	TRBJ2-1	.	.	CASRPNSHEQFF	TGTGCCAGCAGACCTAACAGCCATGAGCAGTTCTTC
TRBV6-1	TRBJ2-7	few	TRBD2	CATGAGTFNEQYF	TGTGCCACCGGAGCGGGAACGTTCAACGAGCAGTACTTC
TRBV7-2	TRBJ2-1	.	.	CASSHPRDSYNEQFF	TGTGCCAGCAGCCACCCACGCGACAGCTACAATGAGCAGTTCTTC
TRBV27	TRBJ1-2	.	.	CASSRVGYGYTF	TGTGCCAGCAGCAGGGTTGGCTATGGCTACACCTTC
TRBV6-5	TRBJ1-3	.	.	CASSYSSGSSGNTIYF	TGTGCCAGCAGTTACTCGAGTGGGTCTTCTGGAAACACCATATATTTT
TRBV7-9	TRBJ1-2	once	.	CASSVTGNYGYTF	TGTGCCAGCAGCGTCACAGGGAACTATGGCTACACCTTC
TRBV7-2	TRBJ2-3	.	.	CASSLVGQGMSGDTQYF	TGTGCCAGCAGCTTAGTGGGGCAGGGTATGTCAGGAGATACGCAGTATTTT
TRBV7-2	TRBJ2-3	.	.	CASSFAGSTDTQYF	TGTGCCAGCAGCTTCGCAGGGAGCACAGATACGCAGTATTTT
TRBV2	TRBJ2-7	.	TRBD1	CASSDRDRVYEQYF	TGTGCCAGCAGTGACCGGGACAGGGTCTACGAGCAGTACTTC
TRBV27	TRBJ2-5	.	TRBD1	CASSLSGGQGGETQYF	TGTGCCAGCAGTTTATCGGGGGGACAGGGGGGAGAGACCCAGTACTTC
TRBV20-1	TRBJ2-1	once	.	CSARLPSYNGQFF	TGCAGTGCCAGGCTTCCTTCTTACAATGGGCAGTTCTTC
TRBV6-6	TRBJ1-4	few	TRBD1	CASRRTGGSEKLFF	TGTGCCAGCAGGAGGACAGGGGGCAGTGAAAAACTGTTTTTT
TRBV2	TRBJ2-1	few	.	CASRGQMGNEQFF	TGTGCCAGCAGAGGACAGATGGGCAATGAGCAGTTCTTC
TRBV10-2	TRBJ1-1	many	.	CASTFSEMNTEAFF	TGCGCCAGCACGTTCAGCGAGATGAACACTGAAGCTTTCTTT
TRBV6-1	TRBJ2-5	few	.	CASKQGQETQYF	TGTGCCAGCAAACAGGGACAAGAGACCCAGTACTTC
TRBV11-2	TRBJ2-3	.	TRBD2	CASSSGTSGVLFTDTQYF	TGTGCCAGCAGCTCAGGGACTAGCGGGGTTCTCTTCACAGATACGCAGTATTTT
TRBV24-1	TRBJ2-1	many	.	CATPLQGHNEQFF	TGTGCCACCCCGCTACAGGGACACAATGAGCAGTTCTTC
TRBV7-2	TRBJ2-5	.	.	CASRRGSETKYF	TGTGCCAGCAGGCGGGGTTCAGAGACCAAGTACTTC
TRBV4-1	TRBJ2-3	.	.	CASSRLSDSTDTQYF	TGCGCCAGCAGCCGGCTTTCGGACAGCACAGATACGCAGTATTTT
TRBV28	TRBJ2-7	few	TRBD2	CASRLAGGHEQYF	TGTGCCAGCAGATTAGCGGGAGGCCACGAGCAGTACTTC
TRBV27	TRBJ2-7	.	.	CASSLTLLTQYEQYF	TGTGCCAGCAGTTTAACACTACTTACCCAATACGAGCAGTACTTC
TRBV5-5	TRBJ2-7	few	TRBD1	CASSLIGTAIYEQYF	TGTGCCAGCAGCTTGATTGGGACAGCAATTTACGAGCAGTACTTC
TRBV6-6	TRBJ2-7	.	.	CASSYSATHSYEQYF	TGTGCCAGCAGTTACTCAGCGACGCACTCCTACGAGCAGTACTTC
TRBV27	TRBJ2-5	few	TRBD2	CASSSAAGGDSRTQYF	TGTGCCAGCAGTTCCGCCGCGGGGGGGGATTCACGGACCCAGTACTTC
TRBV7-2	TRBJ2-1	.	TRBD2	CASSLEATSGVNEQFF	TGTGCCAGCAGCTTAGAAGCCACTAGCGGGGTCAATGAGCAGTTCTTC
TRBV6-2/TRBV6-3	TRBJ2-7	few	TRBD2	CASSYSRLAEYEQYF	TGTGCCAGCAGTTACTCCCGACTAGCGGAATACGAGCAGTACTTC
TRBV6-6	TRBJ2-5	many	TRBD1	CASSYGTGRETQYF	TGTGCCAGCAGTTACGGGACAGGGAGAGAGACCCAGTACTTC
TRBV6-5	TRBJ1-5	.	.	CDSSYSLLYDQPQHF	TGTGACAGCAGTTACTCCCTCCTTTATGATCAGCCCCAGCATTTT
TRBV30	TRBJ2-1	.	.	CAWSVSNEQFF	TGTGCCTGGAGTGTCAGCAATGAGCAGTTCTTC